These T cell receptor beta chains were read from a single sample in a study of beta chain features in type 1 diabetes. TCRdb's table, derived via immunoSEQ multiplex PCR, lists solely in-frame clones and lacks some. There are roughly 730,000 clones in the sample; roughly 13% occur only once, and approximately 0.022% lies in the top ten. Sequencing was performed on naive CD4+ T cells from blood. Receptors were obtained from a man younger than 35 with type 1 diabetes. CDR3s include the opening cysteine and the closing phenylalanine or tryptophan.

J gene: TRBJ2-3
V gene: TRBV19
CDR3 protein: CASSMSSRITDTQYF

J gene: TRBJ2-5
V gene: TRBV28
CDR3 protein: CASSLTRTGPKTQYF

J gene: TRBJ2-1
V gene: TRBV11-2
CDR3 protein: CASSFNRVNEQFF

J gene: TRBJ1-1
V gene: TRBV19
CDR3 protein: CASSMAGARTEAFF

J gene: TRBJ2-3
V gene: TRBV30
CDR3 protein: CAWTKGLAGGTDTQYF

J gene: TRBJ1-4
V gene: TRBV30
CDR3 protein: CAWSGARHEKLFF

J gene: TRBJ1-6
V gene: TRBV2
CDR3 protein: CASSEASQLSPLHF

J gene: TRBJ1-1
V gene: TRBV14
CDR3 protein: CASSQVYRDTEAFF

J gene: TRBJ1-5
V gene: TRBV30
CDR3 protein: CAWSTRGQLNQPQHF

J gene: TRBJ1-5
V gene: TRBV29-1
CDR3 protein: CSVASGGNNQPQHF

J gene: TRBJ2-2
V gene: TRBV10-3
CDR3 protein: CAIRDGVMQNTGELFF

J gene: TRBJ1-1
V gene: TRBV28
CDR3 protein: CASWTGGGNTEAFF

J gene: TRBJ2-3
V gene: TRBV7-6
CDR3 protein: CASSFQTGGSDTQYF

J gene: TRBJ1-2
V gene: TRBV18
CDR3 protein: CASSPNSYGYTF

J gene: TRBJ2-2
V gene: TRBV29-1
CDR3 protein: CSVQENTGELFF

J gene: TRBJ1-1
V gene: TRBV7-9
CDR3 protein: CASSLRDGTMNTEAFF

J gene: TRBJ1-2
V gene: TRBV29-1
CDR3 protein: CSVSSGRVYGYTF

J gene: TRBJ2-7
V gene: TRBV30
CDR3 protein: CAWSVRLAGNEQYF

J gene: TRBJ1-5
V gene: TRBV2
CDR3 protein: CASSGQPGNQPQHF

J gene: TRBJ2-7
V gene: TRBV19
CDR3 protein: CASMDRTYEQYF

J gene: TRBJ2-7
V gene: TRBV5-6
CDR3 protein: CASSFGDWAYEQYF

J gene: TRBJ1-1
V gene: TRBV7-3
CDR3 protein: CASSLSGQGEAFF

J gene: TRBJ2-2
V gene: TRBV7-8
CDR3 protein: CASSLVGQAITGELFF

J gene: TRBJ2-1
V gene: TRBV30
CDR3 protein: CAWVFGANEQFF

J gene: TRBJ1-2
V gene: TRBV7-9
CDR3 protein: CASSSLGQGDYYGYTF

J gene: TRBJ2-1
V gene: TRBV6-6
CDR3 protein: CAISELSGGGNEQFF

J gene: TRBJ2-5
V gene: TRBV6-1
CDR3 protein: CASNSGQGRQETQYF

J gene: TRBJ2-7
V gene: TRBV10-3
CDR3 protein: CAISDAKGRSYEQYF

J gene: TRBJ2-3
V gene: TRBV23-1
CDR3 protein: CASSLIRGARRDTQYF

J gene: TRBJ1-1
V gene: TRBV29-1
CDR3 protein: CSVERQGAGIAFF

J gene: TRBJ1-6
V gene: TRBV30
CDR3 protein: CAWTIMGNSPLHF

J gene: TRBJ1-1
V gene: TRBV29-1
CDR3 protein: CSVEDAEGAPEAFF

J gene: TRBJ2-1
V gene: TRBV4-2
CDR3 protein: CASSQESQGNNEQFF

J gene: TRBJ1-2
V gene: TRBV28
CDR3 protein: CASRPDRVGGYTF

J gene: TRBJ1-2
V gene: TRBV30
CDR3 protein: CAWSPAGVDYGYTF

J gene: TRBJ2-5
V gene: TRBV7-2
CDR3 protein: CASSLAMGGGQETQYF

J gene: TRBJ2-7
V gene: TRBV7-9
CDR3 protein: CASSLALGTYEQYF

J gene: TRBJ1-1
V gene: TRBV7-8
CDR3 protein: CASSLYGDTEAFF

J gene: TRBJ1-6
V gene: TRBV10-3
CDR3 protein: CAISESITWSPLHF

J gene: TRBJ2-5
V gene: TRBV11-2
CDR3 protein: CASSPLDTQYF

J gene: TRBJ1-2
V gene: TRBV29-1
CDR3 protein: CSVAPRDRATNHGYTF

J gene: TRBJ1-2
V gene: TRBV29-1
CDR3 protein: CSVETGVGDDYGYTF

J gene: TRBJ2-5
V gene: TRBV7-9
CDR3 protein: CASTYFPGLEETQYF

J gene: TRBJ2-2
V gene: TRBV5-1
CDR3 protein: CASSPDPPNTGELFF

J gene: TRBJ2-7
V gene: TRBV29-1
CDR3 protein: CSVEDRLVSYEQYF

J gene: TRBJ1-6
V gene: TRBV4-1
CDR3 protein: CASSPGQGESPLHF

J gene: TRBJ1-2
V gene: TRBV9
CDR3 protein: CASSVFFDGYGYTF

J gene: TRBJ2-1
V gene: TRBV9
CDR3 protein: CASSPNSLAGVHNEQFF

J gene: TRBJ2-3
V gene: TRBV30
CDR3 protein: CACDRGRTDTQYF

J gene: TRBJ1-1
V gene: TRBV30
CDR3 protein: CAWSRRPGAFF

J gene: TRBJ2-5
V gene: TRBV30
CDR3 protein: CACYLAGGPKTQYF

J gene: TRBJ2-3
V gene: TRBV7-3
CDR3 protein: CASSFSGPTDTQYF

J gene: TRBJ1-2
V gene: TRBV11-2
CDR3 protein: CASSLGGTGPLVGYTF

J gene: TRBJ1-6
V gene: TRBV4-1
CDR3 protein: CASSQRDRHNSPLHF